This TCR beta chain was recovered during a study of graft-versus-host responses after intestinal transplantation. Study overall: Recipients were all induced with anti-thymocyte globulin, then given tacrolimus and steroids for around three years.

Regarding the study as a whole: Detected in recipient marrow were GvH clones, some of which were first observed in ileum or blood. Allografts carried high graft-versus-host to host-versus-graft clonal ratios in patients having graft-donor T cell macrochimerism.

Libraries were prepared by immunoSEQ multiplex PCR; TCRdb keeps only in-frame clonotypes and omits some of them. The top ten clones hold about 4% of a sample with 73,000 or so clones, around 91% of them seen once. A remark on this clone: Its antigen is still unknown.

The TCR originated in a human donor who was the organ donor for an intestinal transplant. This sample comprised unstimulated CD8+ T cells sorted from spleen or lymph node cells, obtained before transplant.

CDR3 protein: CASRTLGLQETQYF. The CDR3 nucleotides are TGTGCCAGCAGAACCCTAGGACTACAAGAGACCCAGTACTTC. V and J are TRBV27 and TRBJ2-5, with a possible D match to TRBD2 (6 bases). This CDR3 region has 14 residues. Trimming shortened V by 6 bases and J by 2 bases, and 13 bases separated the two germline ends. Germline lookup yields CDR1 MNHEY and CDR2 SMNVEV (reference sequence).